One T cell receptor (beta chain) is described in this entry. Time point specified: blood 4 weeks post-SBRT, at nephrectomy. Specified treatment: 15 Gy SBRT to primary tumor, nephrectomy 4 weeks later. The CDR3 is 15 residues long. The germline CDR1 and CDR2 sequences are SNHLY and FYNNEI. Unmatched junction bases numbered 7, after V lost 2 bases and J lost 6 bases. Clones were read by immunoSEQ multiplex PCR, and TCRdb kept only the in-frame ones, dropping some. There are 130,000 to 150,000 clones in the sample; 75% to 90% occur only once, and 15% to 20% lies in the top ten. These data originate in a study of radiation and T cells in renal cell carcinoma.

Sequencing was performed on blood, taken from a patient whose treatment included radiotherapy and nephrectomy. The receptor was derived from a woman between 50 and 59 years old with renal cell carcinoma. V and J are TRBV2 and TRBJ2-3, with 8 bases aligning to TRBD1. The CDR3 DNA sequence: TGTGCCAGCAGTGAAAGGACAGGGCTCCCGGATACGCAGTATTTT. Amino acid sequence: CASSERTGLPDTQYF.